This record looks at one T cell receptor beta chain sequence and its context. Its specificity is unknown. The sample originates from a study of shared clonotypes between healthy human individuals. Findings and caveats of the study: The study generally estimated greater richness for naive than memory subsets.

Clones were sequenced by immunoSEQ multiplex PCR, and TCRdb holds only the in-frame ones, with some missing. The sample carries over a million clones, 98% to 99% recorded once. Germline V lookup: CDR1 KGHSH, CDR2 LQKENI. The CDR3 runs to 15 residues. V shed 3 bases and J 4 bases; nucleotides not matched to a gene: 8. This sequence originates from a young man in good health. This chain joins TRBV18 and TRBJ2-7; 8 bases line up with TRBD1. Sample: naive CD4+ T cells sorted from blood. As to subset: CD45RA+ positively selected. The CDR3 reads CASSPGQGSLYEQYF. For the CDR3, the DNA is TGTGCCAGCTCACCCGGACAGGGATCGTTGTACGAGCAGTACTTC.